This is a list of T cell receptor beta chains from one sample in a study of blood T cells in healthy people across ages. TCRdb independently ran MiXCR on the 5' RACE reads; one entry per CDR3 protein. This table has approximately 820,000 distinct CDR3 sequences, 40% to 50% appearing once. Sequenced input: blood. Receptors originate from a man aged 55-75 years in good health. CDR3s include the opening cysteine and the closing phenylalanine or tryptophan. The D gene is left open where the match is weak. Size is omitted from some rows. Given values are once, few, many or a class for expanded clones.

d_call	v_call	clone_size	j_call	cdr3_nt	cdr3_aa
NA	TRBV27	NA	TRBJ1-2	TGTGCCAGCAGCTTCCTCGTGAGGGGGGGTAACTATGGCTACACCTTC	CASSFLVRGGNYGYTF
NA	TRBV6-2/TRBV6-3	NA	TRBJ2-5	TGTGCCAGCTCGTGGGCTTGGGAGACCCAGTACTTC	CASSWAWETQYF
NA	TRBV5-1	NA	TRBJ1-1	TGCGCCAGCAGCTTGATGGCAGACACTGAAGCTTTCTTT	CASSLMADTEAFF
NA	TRBV29-1	many	TRBJ2-7	TGCAGCGTAAATACGGACAGACTGTACGAGCAGTACTTC	CSVNTDRLYEQYF
NA	TRBV6-1	NA	TRBJ2-7	TGTGCCAGCAGTGAAGCCGGGGGAATGAGGGAGCAGTACTTC	CASSEAGGMREQYF
NA	TRBV3-1	many	TRBJ2-5	TGTGCCAGCAGCCAACAGGCCAGGGGTCGAGAGACCCAGTACTTC	CASSQQARGRETQYF
NA	TRBV3-1	NA	TRBJ1-2	TGTGCCAGCAGCCAAGACAGGGTTGGCTATGGCTACACCTTC	CASSQDRVGYGYTF
NA	TRBV28	few	TRBJ2-6	TGTGCCAGCAGTTTCGGGGCCAACGTCCTGACTTTC	CASSFGANVLTF
TRBD1	TRBV7-8	NA	TRBJ1-1	TGTGCCAGCAGCGGACAGGGGGCCGGGAACACTGAAGCTTTCTTT	CASSGQGAGNTEAFF
TRBD2	TRBV20-1	NA	TRBJ2-1	TGCAGTGCTAAGCGGGGGGGCTCTAGCTCCTACAATGAGCAGTTCTTC	CSAKRGGSSSYNEQFF
NA	TRBV29-1	few	TRBJ1-2	TGCAGCGTTGAAGGGGGGAGGGAAGGGGACTATGGCTACACCTTC	CSVEGGREGDYGYTF
TRBD2	TRBV6-2/TRBV6-3	NA	TRBJ2-1	TGTGCCAGCAGTCAACGGGGACTACCCTCCTACAATGAGCAGTTCTTC	CASSQRGLPSYNEQFF
NA	TRBV6-2/TRBV6-3	NA	TRBJ1-6	TGTGCCAGCAGATCCGACAGGAGCTCCTATAATTCACCCCTCCACTTT	CASRSDRSSYNSPLHF
NA	TRBV2	NA	TRBJ2-3	TGTGCCAGCAGGAGGGGCCTCATCGGCACAGATACGCAGTATTTT	CASRRGLIGTDTQYF
TRBD2	TRBV7-2	few	TRBJ2-5	TGTGCCAGCAGCCCACCGGGACTAGCGGGGCGGCAGGAGTACTTC	CASSPPGLAGRQEYF
TRBD2	TRBV24-1	NA	TRBJ2-6	TGTGCCACCCGGGAGGTCAATCCGACTTTCGGAGGGGCCAACGTCCTGACTTTC	CATREVNPTFGGANVLTF
TRBD2	TRBV19	NA	TRBJ2-5	TGTGCCAGTAGGATAGCGGGGGGTTGGAATGAGCAGTACTTC	CASRIAGGWNEQYF
TRBD2	TRBV13	NA	TRBJ2-7	TGTGCCAGCAGCTTAAGCGGGGGGGCCTCCTACGAGCAGTACTTC	CASSLSGGASYEQYF
TRBD2	TRBV15	NA	TRBJ2-5	TGTGCCACCAGCGGAAGCAAGACTAGCCTGAGGGAGACCCAGTACTTC	CATSGSKTSLRETQYF
NA	TRBV7-9	NA	TRBJ2-1	TGTGCCAGCAGGTTGATCGGCAATGAGCAGTTCTTC	CASRLIGNEQFF
NA	TRBV3-1	NA	TRBJ1-4	TGTGCCAGCCGTGCAGTTAAGGAAAAACTGTTTTTT	CASRAVKEKLFF
TRBD2	TRBV6-5	NA	TRBJ2-3	TGTGCCAGCAGTTACTCGAGGGCTAGCGGGGGGACGTCAGATACGCAGTATTTT	CASSYSRASGGTSDTQYF
NA	TRBV19	once	TRBJ1-5	TGTGCCAGTAGGATAAATCGTCAGCCCCAGCATTTT	CASRINRQPQHF
NA	TRBV27	once	TRBJ2-4	TGTGCCAGCAGTCTAAAGGGATCCCCAACCAAAAACATTCAGTACTTC	CASSLKGSPTKNIQYF
NA	TRBV4-3	few	TRBJ1-2	TGCGCCAGCAGTTATGAGACAGATAACTATGGCTACACCTTC	CASSYETDNYGYTF
TRBD2	TRBV6-1	NA	TRBJ2-1	TGTGCCAGCAGTACCGGGACTAGCGGATCCTCCTACAATGAGCAGTTCTTC	CASSTGTSGSSYNEQFF